The 8 T cell receptor beta chains below were found in one sample sequenced in a study of OX40 agonist ivuxolimab in advanced cancers. Only in-frame clones appear in the TCRdb table, and some are missing; sequencing was by immunoSEQ multiplex PCR. The repertoire holds about 69,000 clones, with around 89% as singletons. Sequenced material: CD4+ or CD8+ T cells sorted from blood, taken in a trial of the OX40 agonist ivuxolimab. These receptor sequences come from an adult with an advanced solid tumor such as melanoma, head and neck, liver or kidney cancer.

This clone showed up just once. The chain combines TRBV7-9 with TRBJ1-1; D is uncertain. The CDR3 is 16 amino acids. Germline CDR1 and CDR2: SEHNR and FQNEAQ (reference sequence). Trimming removed 4 bases at V and 0 bases at J, with 15 bases between. CDR3 nucleotides: TGTGCCAGCAGCTCGCGCCCCCAGAAGATGAACACTGAAGCTTTCTTT. Translated, it gives CASSSRPQKMNTEAFF. The full variable domain, completed using reference TRBV7-9 and TRBJ1-1, is DTGVSQNPRHKITKRGQNVTFRCDPISEHNRLYWYRQTLGQGPEFLTYFQNEAQLEKSRLLSDRFSAERPKGSFSTLEIQRTEQGDSAMYLCASSSRPQKMNTEAFFGQGTRLTVV.

The rearrangement links TRBV10-3 to TRBJ2-1; 9 bases agree with TRBD1. V lost 7 bases, J lost 8 bases, and 9 bases stayed unmatched. The CDR3 extends over 14 amino acids. Germline CDR1 is ENHRY and CDR2 is SYGVKD. The chain's CDR3 is CAITRGQGLDEQFF. The DNA of the CDR3 is TGTGCCATCACGAGGGGACAGGGTCTTGATGAGCAGTTCTTC.

The V call is TRBV9, the J call TRBJ1-1; D remains unclear. CDR3 length equals 13 residues. Germline V gene data show CDR1 as SGDLS and CDR2 as YYNGEE. Trimming stripped 0 bases from V and 8 bases from J, with 11 bases between. The CDR3 is CASSVGDLSEAFF. In DNA form, the CDR3 reads TGTGCCAGCAGCGTAGGGGATTTATCCGAAGCTTTCTTT. Full variable domain (rest looked up from reference TRBV9 and TRBJ1-1): DSGVTQTPKHLITATGQRVTLRCSPRSGDLSVYWYQQSLDQGLQFLIQYYNGEERAKGNILERFSAQQFPDLHSELNLSSLELGDSALYFCASSVGDLSEAFFGQGTRLTVV.

This chain joins TRBV2 and TRBJ2-3; 7 bases are a match to TRBD1. The CDR3 totals 17 residues. V dropped 7 bases and J dropped 1; count of bases not matched to a gene: 14. Germline assignment: CDR1 SNHLY and CDR2 FYNNEI. The CDR3 DNA follows: TGTGCCAGCACTGTGCCCGAACAGGGGATCGGCACAGATACGCAGTATTTT. The encoded protein is CASTVPEQGIGTDTQYF.

The chain recombines TRBV9 with TRBJ2-6; D is uncertain. Germline V CDR1 and CDR2: SGDLS, YYNGEE. Trimming removed 3 bases at V and 3 bases at J, with 13 bases between. The CDR3 totals 16 residues. CDR3 coding DNA: TGTGCCAGCAGCGCCTCTACAGCGCATGGGGCCAACGTCCTGACTTTC. Translating it yields CASSASTAHGANVLTF.

The CDR3 here is CSVGDRLIYGYTF. DNA for the CDR3: TGCAGCGTTGGGGACCGACTTATCTATGGCTACACCTTC. The chain joins TRBV29-1 to TRBJ1-2; D might be TRBD1 (5 bases). With 4 bases removed from V and 4 bases from J, the gap between germline ends came to 13 bases. The germline gives CDR1 SQVTM, CDR2 ANQGSEA. The CDR3 length is 13 residues.

The chain carries TRBV4-3 and TRBJ2-1, with 11 bases fitting TRBD2. V shed 4 bases and J 4 bases; nucleotides not matched to a gene: 3. The CDR3 is 15 residues long. CDR1 LGHNA and CDR2 YSLEER come from the germline V gene. This CDR3 is CASSPTSGIYNEQFF. The CDR3 bases are TGCGCCAGCAGCCCGACTAGCGGGATATACAATGAGCAGTTCTTC.

The chain has TRBV28 and TRBJ2-1, with 14 bases matching TRBD2. J gave up 6 bases and V 3 bases, and 1 base lay outside the gene matches. CDR3 length equals 15 residues. The germline gives CDR1 MDHEN, CDR2 SYDVKM. Written as DNA, the CDR3 is TGTGCCAGCAGTTTGGGACTAGCGGGAGTCAATGAGCAGTTCTTC. It codes for CASSLGLAGVNEQFF.